The 20 T cell receptor beta chains in this list originate from one sample, sequenced in a study of cytomegalovirus exposure and HLA in healthy donors (dated by TCRdb to between 2016 and 2019). Library preparation was by the immunoSEQ multiplex PCR assay. A mixture of 60 forward primers for TCR Vbeta segments and 13 reverse primers for TCR Jbeta segments was used in the multiplex PCR. The table was pulled from immuneACCESS by TCRdb, which kept in-frame rearrangements only. Such tables lose some clones; where checked, under half of the loss comes from unresolved V genes, and the rest has no known cause. For this sample there are about 190,000 clones; approximately 78% appear just once. The ten biggest clones cover about 0.84% of the sample. What was sequenced was PBMCs. All receptors derive from a woman under 30 in good health and CMV-seronegative.

The chain uses TRBV30 and TRBJ1-2; D is undetermined. This CDR3 contains 12 residues. Germline CDR1 reads GTSNPN; CDR2 reads SVGIG (reference sequence). Trimming removed 4 bases from V and 0 bases from J, with 6 bases in between. CDR3 in DNA: TGTGCCTGGACACAATCTAACTATGGCTACACCTTC. This gives the protein CAWTQSNYGYTF.

The chain uses TRBV5-4 and TRBJ2-1; D ambiguous. The CDR3 covers 11 residues. Germline CDR1 reads SGHNT; CDR2 reads YYREEE (reference sequence). The V end lost 4 bases, the J end lost 8 bases, and 7 bases lay between the germline ends. Here the CDR3 DNA reads TGTGCCAGCAGCCTAAACTATGAGCAGTTCTTC. As protein: CASSLNYEQFF.

This chain joins TRBV4-2 and TRBJ1-6; 7 bases fit TRBD1. The CDR3 consists of 16 residues. The germline V gene encodes CDR1 LGHNA and CDR2 YNFKEQ. V was clipped by 0 bases and J by 9 bases; unmatched bases: 8. CDR3 nucleotides: TGTGCCAGCAGCCAAGACTGGGACAGCGTAGGTTCACCCCTCCACTTT. It yields the protein CASSQDWDSVGSPLHF.

The genes are TRBV7-9 and TRBJ2-1, with a weak D call TRBD2 (7 bases). CDR1 and CDR2 (germline): SEHNR, FQNEAQ (reference sequence). The CDR3 sequence is 17 residues long. V was shortened by 3 bases and J by 4 bases, with 19 bases between the two germline ends. The chain's CDR3 is CASSLPPWKGGYNEQFF. The CDR3 DNA reads as TGTGCCAGCAGCTTGCCTCCCTGGAAGGGGGGGTACAATGAGCAGTTCTTC.

The V gene is TRBV29-1, the J gene TRBJ1-5; TRBD1 might be the D (6 bases). From germline, CDR1 is SQVTM and CDR2 ANQGSEA. Between the trimmed V and J ends, which lost 6 bases and 6 bases, there was a span of 12 bases. This CDR3 has 12 residues. CDR3 nucleotide sequence: TGCAGCGTGCGGGGGCTTGGTCAGCCCCAGCATTTT. It specifies CSVRGLGQPQHF.

The chain joins TRBV20-1 to TRBJ2-7; 7 bases are a match to TRBD1. The CDR3 consists of 11 residues. The V and J ends lost 6 bases and 5 bases, in that order; junction bases with no gene match: 4. Germline V gives CDR1 DFQATT, CDR2 SNEGSKA (reference sequence). This chain's CDR3 is CSADRLNEQYF. The DNA for the CDR3 is TGCAGTGCGGACAGGTTAAACGAGCAGTACTTC.

The V call is TRBV4-2, the J call TRBJ2-1, with TRBD2 matching over 10 bases. This CDR3 is built from 16 residues. After removal of 7 bases from V and 2 bases from J, the junction contained 8 bases not matched to a gene. Germline CDR1 LGHNA, CDR2 YNFKEQ. The CDR3 reads CASTLSGGQTYNEQFF. The DNA of the CDR3 is TGTGCCAGCACCCTTAGCGGGGGGCAAACCTACAATGAGCAGTTCTTC.

The chain links TRBV9 to TRBJ2-2, with a possible D match to TRBD2 (6 bases). There are 16 residues in the CDR3. V shed 3 bases and J shed 1 base, with 13 bases lying between them. Germline V gene lookup returns CDR1 SGDLS and CDR2 YYNGEE. CDR3 loop: CASSGISGLNTGELFF. The CDR3 nucleotides are TGTGCCAGCAGCGGAATTAGCGGACTGAACACCGGGGAGCTGTTTTTT. The full variable domain, in which reference TRBV9 and TRBJ2-2 provide the parts outside the CDR3, is DSGVTQTPKHLITATGQRVTLRCSPRSGDLSVYWYQQSLDQGLQFLIQYYNGEERAKGNILERFSAQQFPDLHSELNLSSLELGDSALYFCASSGISGLNTGELFFGEGSRLTVL.

In its sample, this clone was seen once. The rearrangement joins TRBV28 to TRBJ2-7; no reliable D call. The CDR3 totals 15 residues. Germline CDR1 and CDR2: MDHEN and SYDVKM. The V end lost 2 bases, the J end lost 2 bases, and 13 bases lay between the germline ends. CDR3 bases: TGTGCCAGCAGTTTAGTCCCAGTCTCCACCTACGAGCAGTACTTC. As protein: CASSLVPVSTYEQYF.

This chain uses TRBV7-9 with TRBJ1-1, with D unclear. V lost 1 base and J lost 7, with 7 bases in between. The CDR3 length is 12 residues. CDR1 is SEHNR and CDR2 is FQNEAQ in the germline V gene (reference sequence). The CDR3 bases are TGTGCCAGCAGCTTAGAACATCTTGAAGCTTTCTTT. Protein sequence: CASSLEHLEAFF.

The chain couples TRBV5-1 to TRBJ2-7, with 9 bases identical to TRBD1. This CDR3 spans 13 amino acids. CDR1 is SGHRS and CDR2 is YFSETQ in the germline V gene. Losses at the gene ends were 5 bases for V and 3 bases for J; bases not matched to a gene: 3. CDR3 DNA: TGCGCCAGCAGATCGGGACAGGGCTACGAGCAGTACTTC. Protein sequence: CASRSGQGYEQYF.

This clone was picked up one time. The chain has TRBV19 and TRBJ1-5; D not resolved. V was cut by 5 bases and J by 4 bases, with 15 bases left in between. Germline loops: CDR1 LNHDA, CDR2 SQIVND (reference sequence). This CDR3 is 15 amino acids long. The CDR3 coding sequence is TGTGCCAGTAGTCAAATGGCAGATGTTAATCAGCCCCAGCATTTT. Translation gives CASSQMADVNQPQHF.

This clone has only one observation. The chain couples TRBV6-5 to TRBJ2-3; D ambiguous. The CDR3 totals 15 residues. Deletions cut 6 bases from V and 0 bases from J, with 13 bases between. Germline V gene lookup returns CDR1 MNHEY and CDR2 SVGAGI. CDR3 bases: TGTGCCAGCAGCCGAGATAGTACTAGCACAGATACGCAGTATTTT. This codes for CASSRDSTSTDTQYF.

The chain combines TRBV7-6 with TRBJ1-1; TRBD1 agrees at 9 bases. This CDR3 comprises 16 residues. CDR1 and CDR2 from the germline V gene are SGHVS and FNYEAQ. Losses at the gene ends were 4 bases for V and 4 bases for J; bases not matched to a gene: 10. The DNA for the CDR3 is TGTGCCAGCAGCTCTACAGGGGGCGGAGGTGGCACTGAAGCTTTCTTT. Its translation: CASSSTGGGGGTEAFF.

V is TRBV7-9 and J is TRBJ2-7, with 8 bases matching TRBD1. V gave up 0 bases and J gave up 1 base; unmatched junction bases: 2. This CDR3 contains 15 residues. Germline CDR1 and CDR2: SEHNR and FQNEAQ (reference sequence). DNA of the CDR3: TGTGCCAGCAGCTTAGCCGGACAGGGATCCTACGAGCAGTACTTC. It codes for CASSLAGQGSYEQYF.

V and J are TRBV19 and TRBJ2-1; the D gene is possibly TRBD2 (6 bases). The CDR3 loop spans 16 amino acids. Germline V gene lookup returns CDR1 LNHDA and CDR2 SQIVND (reference sequence). V was shortened by 5 bases and J by 0 bases, with 14 bases between the two germline ends. CDR3 nucleotides: TGTGCCAGTAGTTCCCTTTTGGGGGGCTCCTACAATGAGCAGTTCTTC. It encodes CASSSLLGGSYNEQFF.

The rearrangement uses TRBV6-4 and TRBJ1-2, with 10 bases lining up with TRBD1. Germline lookup yields CDR1 MRHNA and CDR2 SNTAGT. CDR3 length: 15 amino acids. Trimming cost V 7 bases and J 0 bases; bases outside gene matches: 5. The CDR3 loop is CASTDGTGANYGYTF. CDR3 DNA: TGTGCCAGCACCGACGGGACAGGGGCTAACTATGGCTACACCTTC.

The V call is TRBV2, the J call TRBJ2-3; 7 nucleotides line up with TRBD1. CDR3 length: 15 residues. CDR1 and CDR2 from the germline V gene are SNHLY and FYNNEI. V was clipped by 8 bases and J by 6 bases; unmatched bases: 14. The chain's CDR3 is CASEGQTLTSDTQYF. DNA for the CDR3: TGTGCCAGCGAGGGACAGACATTGACCTCGGATACGCAGTATTTT.

This rearrangement joins TRBV7-9 to TRBJ2-1, with D possibly matching TRBD2 (6 bases). CDR1 and CDR2 from the germline V gene are SEHNR and FQNEAQ (reference sequence). The CDR3 loop spans 18 amino acids. Trimming left V 5 bases short and J 5 bases short, with 25 bases between. CDR3 amino acids: CASSPGWGRGLFHNEQFF. The CDR3 nucleotides read TGTGCCAGCAGCCCTGGCTGGGGCCGGGGGTTGTTCCACAATGAGCAGTTCTTC.

In its sample, this clone was seen once. The chain is built from TRBV6-1 and TRBJ2-2; no clear D. Per the germline V gene, CDR1 is MNHNS and CDR2 is SASEGT. The CDR3 is 14 amino acids. V dropped 6 bases and J dropped 1 base, with 9 bases sitting between them. CDR3 coding DNA: TGTGCCAGCAGCAAATTACAGAACACCGGGGAGCTGTTTTTT. This gives the protein CASSKLQNTGELFF.